This T cell receptor (beta chain) was captured by sequencing in a study of technical replicates of blood from several donors. This table comes from immunoSEQ multiplex PCR, and its TCRdb copy is limited to in-frame clones, with some not included. The sample has roughly 82,000 clones; around nine tenths are singletons. This receptor was obtained from a human donor in good health. The specimen was T cells isolated from PBMCs.

CDR3 sequence: CASSVAGVTGANVLTF. CDR3 in DNA: TGTGCCAGCAGCGTAGCCGGGGTGACTGGGGCCAACGTCCTGACTTTC. V gene TRBV9 combines with J gene TRBJ2-6, with a possible D match to TRBD2 (5 bases). From germline, CDR1 is SGDLS and CDR2 YYNGEE. CDR3 size: 16 residues. Trimming stripped 0 bases from V and 2 bases from J, with 9 bases between. The variable domain in full, with the rest retrieved from reference TRBV9 and TRBJ2-6, is DSGVTQTPKHLITATGQRVTLRCSPRSGDLSVYWYQQSLDQGLQFLIQYYNGEERAKGNILERFSAQQFPDLHSELNLSSLELGDSALYFCASSVAGVTGANVLTFGAGSRLTVL.